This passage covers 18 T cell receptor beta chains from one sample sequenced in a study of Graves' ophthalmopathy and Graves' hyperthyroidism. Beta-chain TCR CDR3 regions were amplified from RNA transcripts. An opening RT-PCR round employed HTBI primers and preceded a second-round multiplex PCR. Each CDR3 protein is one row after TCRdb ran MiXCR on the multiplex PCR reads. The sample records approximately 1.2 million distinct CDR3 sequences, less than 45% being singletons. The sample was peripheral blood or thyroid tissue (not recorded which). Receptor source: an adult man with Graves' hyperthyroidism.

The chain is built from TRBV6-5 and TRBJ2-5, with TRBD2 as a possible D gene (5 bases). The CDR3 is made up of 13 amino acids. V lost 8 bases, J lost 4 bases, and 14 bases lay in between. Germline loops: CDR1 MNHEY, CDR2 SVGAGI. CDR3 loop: CASYPSLGETQYF. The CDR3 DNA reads TGTGCCAGCTACCCTAGCCTAGGAGAGACCCAGTACTTC.

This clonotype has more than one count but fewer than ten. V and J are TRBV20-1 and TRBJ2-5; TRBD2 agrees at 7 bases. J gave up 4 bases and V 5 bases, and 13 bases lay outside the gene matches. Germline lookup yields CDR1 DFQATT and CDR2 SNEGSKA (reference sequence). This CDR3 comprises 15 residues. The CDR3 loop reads CSAGAVSGRGETQYF. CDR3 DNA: TGCAGTGCTGGCGCTGTTTCAGGGAGGGGAGAGACCCAGTACTTC.

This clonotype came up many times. The CDR3 nucleotides are TGCAGTGCTGCGGCGGGGGGCCAAGAGACCCAGTACTTC. Its translation is CSAAAGGQETQYF. V is TRBV20-1 and J is TRBJ2-5; 8 bases fit TRBD2. The CDR3 contains 13 residues. In germline, CDR1 is DFQATT, CDR2 SNEGSKA (reference sequence). V gave up 5 bases and J gave up 1 base; unmatched junction bases: 3.

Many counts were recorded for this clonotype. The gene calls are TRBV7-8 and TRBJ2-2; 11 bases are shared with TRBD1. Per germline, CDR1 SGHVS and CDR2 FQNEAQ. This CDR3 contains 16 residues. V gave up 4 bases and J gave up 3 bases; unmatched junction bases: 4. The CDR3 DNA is TGTGCCAGCAGCTCCGGGACAGGGGGAGACACCGGGGAGCTGTTTTTT. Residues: CASSSGTGGDTGELFF.

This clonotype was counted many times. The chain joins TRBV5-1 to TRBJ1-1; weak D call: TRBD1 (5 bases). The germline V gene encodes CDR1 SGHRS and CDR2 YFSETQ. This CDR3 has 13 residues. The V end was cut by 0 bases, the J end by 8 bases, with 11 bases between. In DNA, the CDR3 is TGCGCCAGCAGCTTGGTGGGGGGACGGGAAGCTTTCTTT. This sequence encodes CASSLVGGREAFF. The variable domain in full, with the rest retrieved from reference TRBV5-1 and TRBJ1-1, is KAGVTQTPRYLIKTRGQQVTLSCSPISGHRSVSWYQQTPGQGLQFLFEYFSETQRNKGNFPGRFSGRQFSNSRSEMNVSTLELGDSALYLCASSLVGGREAFFGQGTRLTVV.

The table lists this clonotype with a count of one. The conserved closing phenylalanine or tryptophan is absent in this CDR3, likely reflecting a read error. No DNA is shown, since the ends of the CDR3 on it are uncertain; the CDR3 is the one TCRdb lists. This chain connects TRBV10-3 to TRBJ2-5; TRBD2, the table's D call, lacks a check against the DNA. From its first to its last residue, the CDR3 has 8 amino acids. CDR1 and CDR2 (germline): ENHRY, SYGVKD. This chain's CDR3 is CAISGATS.

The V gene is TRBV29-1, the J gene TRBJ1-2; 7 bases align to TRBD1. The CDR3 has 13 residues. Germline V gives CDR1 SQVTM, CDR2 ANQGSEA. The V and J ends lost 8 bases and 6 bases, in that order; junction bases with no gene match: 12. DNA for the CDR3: TGCAGCAGTCGACAGGGAGGGAAGAATGGCTACACCTTC. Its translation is CSSRQGGKNGYTF.

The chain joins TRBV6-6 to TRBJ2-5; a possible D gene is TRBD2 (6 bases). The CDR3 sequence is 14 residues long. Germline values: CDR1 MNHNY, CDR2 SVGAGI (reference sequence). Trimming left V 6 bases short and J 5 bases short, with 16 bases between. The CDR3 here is CASRNRPREETQYF. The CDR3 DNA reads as TGTGCCAGCAGAAACCGACCCCGGGAGGAGACCCAGTACTTC.

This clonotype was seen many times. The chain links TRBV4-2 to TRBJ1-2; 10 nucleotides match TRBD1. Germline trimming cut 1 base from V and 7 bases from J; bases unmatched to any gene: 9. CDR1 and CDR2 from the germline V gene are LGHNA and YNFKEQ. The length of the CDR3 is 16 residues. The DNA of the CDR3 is TGTGCCAGCAGCCAAGCGGGAAAAGACAGGGGGCTTGGCTACACCTTC. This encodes CASSQAGKDRGLGYTF.

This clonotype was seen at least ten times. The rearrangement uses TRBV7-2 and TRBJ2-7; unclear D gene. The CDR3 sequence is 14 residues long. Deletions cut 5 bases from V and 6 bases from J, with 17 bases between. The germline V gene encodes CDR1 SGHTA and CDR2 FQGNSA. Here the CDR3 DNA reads TGTGCCAGCAGCCAACGATTCCGAGCCTCCGAGCAGTACTTC. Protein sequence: CASSQRFRASEQYF.

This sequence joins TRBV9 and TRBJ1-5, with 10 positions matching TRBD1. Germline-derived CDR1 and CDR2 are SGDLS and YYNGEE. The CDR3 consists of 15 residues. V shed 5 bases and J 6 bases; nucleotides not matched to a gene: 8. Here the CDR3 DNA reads TGTGCCAGCAGACAGACAGGGGGCCTATTTCAGCCCCAGCATTTT. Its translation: CASRQTGGLFQPQHF.

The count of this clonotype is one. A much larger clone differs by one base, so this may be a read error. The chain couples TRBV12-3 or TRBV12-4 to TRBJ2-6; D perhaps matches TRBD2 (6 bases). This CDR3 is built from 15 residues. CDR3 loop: CASRWGVSGADVLTF. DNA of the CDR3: TGTGCCAGCAGGTGGGGGGTATCTGGGGCCGACGTCCTGACTTTC.

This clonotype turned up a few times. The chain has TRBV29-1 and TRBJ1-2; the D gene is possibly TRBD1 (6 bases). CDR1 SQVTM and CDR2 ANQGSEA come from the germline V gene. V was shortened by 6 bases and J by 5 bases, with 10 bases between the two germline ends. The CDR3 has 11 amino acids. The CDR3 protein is CSVTGGYGYTF. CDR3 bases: TGCAGCGTGACAGGTGGATATGGCTACACCTTC.

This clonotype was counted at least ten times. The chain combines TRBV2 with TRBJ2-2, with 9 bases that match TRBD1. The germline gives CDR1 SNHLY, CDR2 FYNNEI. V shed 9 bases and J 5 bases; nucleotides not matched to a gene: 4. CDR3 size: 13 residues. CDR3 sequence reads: CARGDRETGELFF. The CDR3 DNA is TGTGCCAGGGGGGACAGGGAGACCGGGGAGCTGTTTTTT.

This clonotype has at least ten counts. The DNA of the CDR3 is TGTGCCAGCAGCTACTCGACAGGGATCGACGAGCAGTACTTC. Translation gives CASSYSTGIDEQYF. V and J are TRBV7-2 and TRBJ2-7; 7 positions agree with TRBD1. V was pared by 4 bases and J by 5 bases, with 8 bases of the junction left unmatched. Germline CDR1 SGHTA, CDR2 FQGNSA. The CDR3 runs 14 residues.

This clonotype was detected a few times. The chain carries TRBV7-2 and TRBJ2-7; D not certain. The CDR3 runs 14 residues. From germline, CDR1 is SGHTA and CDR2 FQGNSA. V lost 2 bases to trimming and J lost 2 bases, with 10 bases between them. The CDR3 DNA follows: TGTGCCAGCAGCTTAATCGGATTTACCTACGAGCAGTACTTC. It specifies CASSLIGFTYEQYF. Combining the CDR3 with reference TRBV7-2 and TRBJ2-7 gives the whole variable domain GAGVSQSPSNKVTEKGKDVELRCDPISGHTALYWYRQSLGQGLEFLIYFQGNSAPDKSGLPSDRFSAERTGGSVSTLTIQRTQQEDSAVYLCASSLIGFTYEQYFGPGTRLTVT.

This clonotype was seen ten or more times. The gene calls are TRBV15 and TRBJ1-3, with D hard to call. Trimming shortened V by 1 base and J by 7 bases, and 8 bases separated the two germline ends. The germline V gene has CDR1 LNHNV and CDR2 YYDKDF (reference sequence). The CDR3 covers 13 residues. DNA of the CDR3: TGTGCCACCAGCAGAGCGTCTTCGAACACCATATATTTT. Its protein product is CATSRASSNTIYF. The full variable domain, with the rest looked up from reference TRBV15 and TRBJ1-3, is DAMVIQNPRYQVTQFGKPVTLSCSQTLNHNVMYWYQQKSSQAPKLLFHYYDKDFNNEADTPDNFQSRRPNTSFCFLDIRSPGLGDTAMYLCATSRASSNTIYFGEGSWLTVV.

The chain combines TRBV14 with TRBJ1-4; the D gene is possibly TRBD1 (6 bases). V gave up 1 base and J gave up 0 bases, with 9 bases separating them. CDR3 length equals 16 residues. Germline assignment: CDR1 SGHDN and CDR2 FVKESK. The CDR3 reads CASSQGTAATNEKLFF. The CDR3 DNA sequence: TGTGCCAGCAGCCAAGGGACAGCAGCAACTAATGAAAAACTGTTTTTT.